This is a list of T cell receptor beta chains from one sample in a study of T cells in Graves' hyperthyroidism and ophthalmopathy. One entry per CDR3 protein, called by TCRdb with MiXCR from the multiplex PCR reads. The sample has about 840,000 distinct CDR3 sequences, roughly 40% seen once. The sample consisted of blood. These receptors all stem from a man between 18 and 29 years old with Graves' hyperthyroidism. CDR3s include the opening cysteine and the closing phenylalanine or tryptophan. A D gene is named only where the DNA matches it firmly. Part of the rows lack a size; the others show once, few, many or a class for expanded clones.

.	TRBV5-1	few	TRBJ1-1	CASSLMDTMNTEAFF	TGCGCCAGCAGCTTGATGGACACCATGAACACTGAAGCTTTCTTT
.	TRBV5-4	many	TRBJ2-2	CASTGRTGELFF	TGTGCCAGCACAGGGCGGACCGGGGAGCTGTTTTTT
.	TRBV5-1	.	TRBJ2-5	CASSPSRGRETQYF	TGCGCCAGCAGCCCCAGTCGGGGTCGAGAGACCCAGTACTTC
.	TRBV7-9	.	TRBJ1-1	CASSFTGLFTEAFF	TGTGCCAGCAGCTTCACAGGGCTTTTCACTGAAGCTTTCTTT
.	TRBV6-5	.	TRBJ2-5	CASSPLRFTGRPETQYF	TGTGCCAGCAGTCCACTACGCTTTACGGGGAGACCAGAGACCCAGTACTTC
.	TRBV7-2	many	TRBJ2-7	CASSLGDSPRQYF	TGTGCCAGCAGCTTAGGAGATTCACCTCGACAGTACTTC
.	TRBV12-3/TRBV12-4	once	TRBJ2-6	CASSTTRQGANVLTF	TGTGCCAGCAGTACCACCAGACAGGGGGCCAACGTCCTGACTTTC
.	TRBV14	many	TRBJ1-3	CASSPTGGNTIYF	TGTGCCAGCAGCCCTACAGGGGGAAACACCATATATTTT
TRBD1	TRBV10-3	once	TRBJ1-4	CASHGQGRYMREKLFF	TGTGCCAGTCACGGACAGGGGAGGTACATGAGGGAAAAACTGTTTTTT
.	TRBV4-1	.	TRBJ2-7	CASSQVPVSYEQYF	TGCGCCAGCAGCCAAGTCCCGGTATCCTACGAGCAGTACTTC
.	TRBV2	.	TRBJ2-7	CASTGPWYEQYF	TGTGCCAGCACGGGACCGTGGTACGAGCAGTACTTC
TRBD2	TRBV20-1	few	TRBJ2-7	CSAGPTSGRAIGEQYF	TGCAGTGCTGGACCGACTAGCGGGAGGGCCATCGGCGAGCAGTACTTC
TRBD1	TRBV6-5	.	TRBJ2-5	CASSLARDREQETQYF	TGTGCCAGCAGCTTAGCAAGGGACAGGGAGCAAGAGACCCAGTACTTC
TRBD1	TRBV10-3	once	TRBJ1-5	CATGTGPALNQPQHF	TGTGCCACCGGGACAGGGCCCGCACTGAATCAGCCCCAGCATTTT
.	TRBV19	few	TRBJ1-1	CASRGWVEGWTEAFF	TGTGCCAGTAGAGGATGGGTAGAGGGATGGACTGAAGCTTTCTTT
TRBD1	TRBV7-9	.	TRBJ1-6	CASGPRQGANSPLHF	TGTGCCAGCGGCCCTCGACAGGGGGCCAATTCACCCCTCCACTTT
TRBD2	TRBV9	.	TRBJ2-5	CASSRDGGLADFRETQYF	TGTGCCAGCAGCCGGGACGGAGGACTAGCAGATTTTAGGGAGACCCAGTACTTC
.	TRBV5-4	.	TRBJ2-5	CASSLRGKPAWETQYF	TGTGCCAGCAGCTTGAGGGGGAAGCCCGCTTGGGAGACCCAGTACTTC
.	TRBV5-8	.	TRBJ1-6	CASSLSYASPLHF	TGTGCCAGCAGCTTGTCGTACGCCTCACCCCTCCACTTT
TRBD1	TRBV7-2	.	TRBJ2-2	CASRQPGQGSAGELFF	TGTGCCAGCAGACAACCGGGACAGGGATCGGCCGGGGAGCTGTTTTTT
.	TRBV11-2	few	TRBJ1-1	CASSLSNEAFF	TGTGCCAGCAGCCTAAGTAATGAAGCTTTCTTT
.	TRBV5-1	many	TRBJ2-7	CASSLGDGYYEQYF	TGCGCCAGCAGCTTGGGGGACGGCTACTACGAGCAGTACTTC
.	TRBV25-1	many	TRBJ2-7	CASSDRLAIGEQYF	TGTGCCAGCAGCGACAGGCTGGCCATTGGTGAGCAGTACTTC
TRBD2	TRBV4-1	few	TRBJ2-5	CASSQRAPRLAGDETQYF	TGCGCCAGCAGCCAGCGGGCACCAAGACTAGCGGGAGACGAGACCCAGTACTTC
.	TRBV2	.	TRBJ1-2	CASTGPGGGYTF	TGTGCCAGCACTGGACCGGGAGGAGGCTACACCTTC
.	TRBV7-6	.	TRBJ2-7	CASSLEYSPYEQYF	TGTGCCAGCAGCTTAGAATACAGTCCCTACGAGCAGTACTTC
.	TRBV19	.	TRBJ2-7	CASSMGADYEQYF	TGTGCCAGTAGTATGGGGGCGGACTACGAGCAGTACTTC
.	TRBV2	.	TRBJ1-5	CASTSRPTGINQPQHF	TGTGCCAGCACCTCGCGGCCGACGGGTATCAATCAGCCCCAGCATTTT
.	TRBV15	many	TRBJ2-7	CATSRAGQGGEQYF	TGTGCCACCAGCAGAGCGGGGCAGGGAGGAGAGCAGTACTTC
TRBD1	TRBV20-1	many	TRBJ1-6	CSARPGQGGSPLHF	TGCAGTGCTAGACCTGGACAGGGTGGTTCACCCCTCCACTTT
TRBD1	TRBV11-2	.	TRBJ1-3	CASTSGTGNTIYF	TGTGCCAGCACCTCAGGGACAGGGAACACCATATATTTT
.	TRBV5-1	.	TRBJ1-1	CASSSGDGNTEAFF	TGCGCCAGCAGCTCAGGGGACGGAAACACTGAAGCTTTCTTT
.	TRBV14	.	TRBJ2-5	CASSPRAIQETQYF	TGTGCCAGCAGCCCGCGAGCGATCCAAGAGACCCAGTACTTC
TRBD1	TRBV5-1	.	TRBJ1-1	CASSSGDRAYSEAFF	TGCGCCAGCAGCTCGGGGGACAGGGCTTATTCTGAAGCTTTCTTT
.	TRBV29-1	.	TRBJ1-1	CSMPGHQNTEAFF	TGCAGCATGCCGGGACACCAGAACACTGAAGCTTTCTTT
TRBD2	TRBV10-2	.	TRBJ2-2	CASTVGLAGETGELFF	TGCGCCAGCACGGTTGGGCTAGCGGGAGAAACCGGGGAGCTGTTTTTT
.	TRBV12-3/TRBV12-4	many	TRBJ1-5	CASSWGYQPQHF	TGTGCCAGCAGTTGGGGGTATCAGCCCCAGCATTTT
.	TRBV2	many	TRBJ1-1	CASTREEDTEAFF	TGTGCCAGTACCAGGGAGGAGGACACTGAAGCTTTCTTT
.	TRBV20-1	many	TRBJ2-5	CSANGGTGETQYF	TGCAGTGCTAATGGGGGGACGGGAGAGACCCAGTACTTC
.	TRBV12-3/TRBV12-4	many	TRBJ1-2	CASSLMGTHGYTF	TGTGCCAGCAGTTTGATGGGGACTCATGGCTACACCTTC
.	TRBV15	many	TRBJ1-4	CATSREATNEKLFF	TGTGCCACCAGCCGGGAAGCAACTAATGAAAAACTGTTTTTT
.	TRBV9	many	TRBJ1-1	CASSVGGTGSEAFF	TGTGCCAGCAGCGTGGGGGGGACTGGATCTGAAGCTTTCTTT
.	TRBV7-2	.	TRBJ2-7	CASSLVRAGDEQYF	TGTGCCAGCAGCTTAGTTAGGGCAGGGGACGAGCAGTACTTC
.	TRBV19	many	TRBJ1-5	CASKLNWDNQPQHF	TGTGCCAGTAAACTTAATTGGGACAATCAGCCCCAGCATTTT
.	TRBV7-6	few	TRBJ2-6	CASSPEGFGANVLTF	TGTGCCAGCAGCCCCGAAGGGTTCGGGGCCAACGTCCTGACTTTC
TRBD2	TRBV4-1	.	TRBJ2-5	CASSHDLGEGETQYF	TGCGCCAGCAGCCATGATTTGGGGGAGGGCGAGACCCAGTACTTC
.	TRBV12-3/TRBV12-4	few	TRBJ1-2	CASSSFFSNYGYTF	TGTGCCAGCAGTTCCTTTTTCTCTAACTATGGCTACACCTTC
.	TRBV5-4	few	TRBJ1-6	CASRFPHRDSPLHF	TGTGCCAGCAGGTTCCCCCATCGAGATTCACCCCTCCACTTT
.	TRBV5-1	.	TRBJ1-1	CASSLMGTRNTEAFF	TGCGCCAGCAGCTTGATGGGGACGCGGAACACTGAAGCTTTCTTT
TRBD1	TRBV5-4	few	TRBJ2-5	CASSTRTGRLETQYF	TGTGCCAGCAGCACCCGGACAGGGAGACTCGAGACCCAGTACTTC
.	TRBV5-1	.	TRBJ1-4	CASSLSVGATNEKLFF	TGCGCCAGCAGCTTGTCGGTGGGAGCAACTAATGAAAAACTGTTTTTT
.	TRBV5-1	.	TRBJ2-7	CASSSSAPYEQYF	TGCGCCAGCAGCTCGTCGGCCCCTTACGAGCAGTACTTC
TRBD1	TRBV29-1	many	TRBJ1-1	CSVEDEDRGNEAFF	TGCAGCGTTGAAGACGAGGACAGGGGGAATGAAGCTTTCTTT
.	TRBV14	.	TRBJ2-7	CASSQDTREQYF	TGTGCCAGCAGCCAAGATACGCGGGAGCAGTACTTC
TRBD2	TRBV29-1	many	TRBJ2-7	CSVGSGTYEQYF	TGCAGCGTCGGTAGCGGGACCTACGAGCAGTACTTC